The clone carrying this T cell receptor (beta chain) was detected only once. Its antigen is not identified. The data were taken from a study of T cell responses to AZD1222 COVID-19 vaccine. Overall study findings and caveats: After the peak T cell response, and only then, were repertoires sampled.

The table came from immunoSEQ multiplex PCR; TCRdb's copy has only in-frame clones and leaves some out. The sample carries roughly 100,000 clones, roughly 90% recorded once. The sequence was obtained from an adult in good health. Sequenced here: peripheral blood, sampled on day 0 of AZD1222 vaccination.

The DNA for the CDR3 is TGTGCCAGCAGTTTCTCGGGTGACTATGGCTACACCTTC. It specifies CASSFSGDYGYTF. This chain joins TRBV28 and TRBJ1-2; D ambiguous. The germline V gene encodes CDR1 MDHEN and CDR2 SYDVKM. V was clipped by 3 bases and J by 3 bases, with 8 bases between them. CDR3 length: 13 residues.